These T cell receptor beta chains were read from a single sample in a study of T-cell reconstitution after alpha-beta-depleted transplantation in children. One entry per CDR3 protein, called by TCRdb with MiXCR from the PCR reads. Seen here are under 300,000 distinct CDR3 sequences, around a tenth observed once, and the top ten hold around 22%. Sequences were derived from peripheral blood, sampled 180 days after TCRalphabeta/CD19-depleted stem cell transplant. The receptors stem from a male patient under 10 years old who had a stem cell transplant for chronic granulomatous disease, so the T cells may come from the graft donor. The conserved cysteine and the conserved F or W are not part of the CDR3 here.

v_gene: TRBV6-2/TRBV6-3
j_gene: TRBJ2-1
CDR3aa: ASSLNLRGLNEQF

v_gene: TRBV7-2
j_gene: TRBJ2-1
CDR3aa: ASSLVEGAGEQF

v_gene: TRBV28
j_gene: TRBJ1-3
CDR3aa: ASLRGPGNTIY

v_gene: TRBV7-3
j_gene: TRBJ2-5
CDR3aa: ASSLKGGQETQY

v_gene: TRBV7-2
j_gene: TRBJ2-1
CDR3aa: ASSLGVRGSYNEQF

v_gene: TRBV12-3/TRBV12-4
j_gene: TRBJ1-2
CDR3aa: ASSYHDTSNYGYT

v_gene: TRBV28
j_gene: TRBJ2-1
CDR3aa: ASSTGLSSYNEQF

v_gene: TRBV23-1
j_gene: TRBJ1-5
CDR3aa: ASSRGYSNQPQH

v_gene: TRBV6-2/TRBV6-3
j_gene: TRBJ2-7
CDR3aa: ASRPPGQGDYEQY

v_gene: TRBV12-3/TRBV12-4
j_gene: TRBJ2-4
CDR3aa: ASSLGGIQY

v_gene: TRBV5-1
j_gene: TRBJ2-7
CDR3aa: ASSIGTEASYEQY

v_gene: TRBV7-9
j_gene: TRBJ2-7
CDR3aa: ASSYGTGTYEQY

v_gene: TRBV5-6
j_gene: TRBJ2-1
CDR3aa: ASSQIPGQIQSEQF

v_gene: TRBV6-2/TRBV6-3
j_gene: TRBJ2-3
CDR3aa: ASSYGTSGDTQY

v_gene: TRBV18
j_gene: TRBJ2-7
CDR3aa: ASSPPNTLAGRYEQY

v_gene: TRBV10-2
j_gene: TRBJ2-7
CDR3aa: ASTGTSYEQY

v_gene: TRBV20-1
j_gene: TRBJ2-3
CDR3aa: SASGDSADTQY

v_gene: TRBV5-4
j_gene: TRBJ2-5
CDR3aa: ASSVFRETQY

v_gene: TRBV6-2/TRBV6-3
j_gene: TRBJ2-7
CDR3aa: ASTDIARNYEQY

v_gene: TRBV29-1
j_gene: TRBJ2-1
CDR3aa: SVDLGQINNEQF

v_gene: TRBV11-1
j_gene: TRBJ1-2
CDR3aa: ASSRPSQGVFKGSYGYT

v_gene: TRBV5-1
j_gene: TRBJ2-1
CDR3aa: ASRKGQTDNEQF

v_gene: TRBV18
j_gene: TRBJ2-2
CDR3aa: ASSLIRDDTGELF

v_gene: TRBV25-1
j_gene: TRBJ2-7
CDR3aa: ASSDLRGPYEQY

v_gene: TRBV6-6
j_gene: TRBJ2-7
CDR3aa: ASTSQGGEQY

v_gene: TRBV28
j_gene: TRBJ1-6
CDR3aa: AVSGTGASPLH

v_gene: TRBV7-3
j_gene: TRBJ2-3
CDR3aa: ASSLRSGGPPDTQY

v_gene: TRBV7-2
j_gene: TRBJ2-7
CDR3aa: ASSLAQRSYEQY

v_gene: TRBV12-3/TRBV12-4
j_gene: TRBJ1-1
CDR3aa: ASSFHGLVAF

v_gene: TRBV20-1
j_gene: TRBJ2-3
CDR3aa: SAHGTSGSMDTQY

v_gene: TRBV28
j_gene: TRBJ2-3
CDR3aa: ASSLLRLAGGPDTQY